This T cell receptor (beta chain) was sequenced during a study of blood T cells in healthy people across ages. As for this clonotype: Its specificity is not known.

A second PCR, run for about 7 to 11 cycles, used a sample-barcoded 5' primer plus a J-beta primer mix. TCRdb redid the calling of the 5' RACE reads with MiXCR, one entry per CDR3 protein. The sample yields roughly 1.7 million distinct CDR3 sequences, almost 35% seen once. Isolation yielded PBMCs, at least 6.5 million per sample, in every case. Germline CDR1 reads SEHNR; CDR2 reads FQNEAQ (reference sequence). V lost 5 bases to trimming and J lost 2 bases; unmatched junction nucleotides: 6. The CDR3 extends over 16 amino acids. Study-wide findings and caveats: Diversity estimates from one million T cells were considered underestimates. Changes seen in expanded clonotypes were possibly confounded by donor CMV status left unknown.

The V and J genes are TRBV7-9 and TRBJ2-1; 10 nucleotides agree with TRBD1. This clonotype was sampled from a woman under 40 in good health. Sequenced material: blood. The CDR3 bases are TGTGCCAGCAGCGGAGGGACAGGGGACCCCTACAATGAGCAGTTCTTC. Amino acids: CASSGGTGDPYNEQFF.